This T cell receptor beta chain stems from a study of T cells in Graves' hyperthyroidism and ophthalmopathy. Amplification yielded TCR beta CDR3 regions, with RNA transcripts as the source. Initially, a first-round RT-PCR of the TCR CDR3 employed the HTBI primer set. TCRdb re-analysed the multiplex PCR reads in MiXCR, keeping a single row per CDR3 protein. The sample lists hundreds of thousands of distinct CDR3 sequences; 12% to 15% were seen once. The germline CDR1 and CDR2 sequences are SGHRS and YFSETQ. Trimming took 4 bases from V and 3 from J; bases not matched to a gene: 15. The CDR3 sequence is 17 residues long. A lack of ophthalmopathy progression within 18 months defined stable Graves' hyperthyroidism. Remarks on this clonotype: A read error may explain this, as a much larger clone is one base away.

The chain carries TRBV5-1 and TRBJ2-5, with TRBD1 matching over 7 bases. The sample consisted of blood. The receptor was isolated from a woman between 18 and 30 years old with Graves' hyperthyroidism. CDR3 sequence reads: CASSPQLSGTVKETQYF. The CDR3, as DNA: TGCGCCAGCAGCCCCCAATTATCCGGGACAGTGAAAGAGACCCAGTACTTC.